Each of the 17 T cell receptor beta chains below was sequenced from the same sample in a study of blood T cell repertoires in COVID-19. The protocol was immunoSEQ multiplex PCR, while the TCRdb copy is restricted to in-frame clones and leaves out a portion. The table lists fewer than 300,000 clones, 85% of them singletons. Sequenced input: PBMCs or T cells enriched from blood (not recorded which). All receptors come from a woman between 45 and 60 years old who had recovered from COVID-19.

About this clone: The same CDR3 arises from other DNA sequences in this sample as well. The chain is built from TRBV15 and TRBJ2-6; no clear D. Germline values: CDR1 LNHNV, CDR2 YYDKDF (reference sequence). Trimming stripped 0 bases from V and 1 base from J, with 4 bases between. This CDR3 region has 15 residues. The DNA of the CDR3 is TGTGCCACCAGCAGAGACCTTTCTGGGGCCAACGTCCTGACTTTC. This encodes CATSRDLSGANVLTF.

The chain couples TRBV5-1 to TRBJ2-1, with TRBD1 matching over 9 bases. Per the germline V gene, CDR1 is SGHRS and CDR2 is YFSETQ. The CDR3 totals 18 residues. V lost 0 bases, J lost 4 bases, and 11 bases stayed unmatched. The CDR3 sequence is CASSLAPLQGARYNEQFF. CDR3 nucleotides: TGCGCCAGCAGCTTGGCGCCGCTACAGGGGGCGCGGTACAATGAGCAGTTCTTC.

The V gene is TRBV7-2, the J gene TRBJ2-5; possibly TRBD2 for D (5 bases). CDR3 length: 16 amino acids. In germline, CDR1 is SGHTA, CDR2 FQGNSA. V lost 5 bases, J lost 3 bases, and 19 bases lay in between. DNA of the CDR3: TGTGCCAGCAGCCCCCATGATCGGGGTGGAGAAGAGACCCAGTACTTC. Protein product: CASSPHDRGGEETQYF.

This clone came up many times. This sequence joins TRBV30 and TRBJ1-2; maybe TRBD1 (5 bases). Trimming took off 3 bases at V and 7 bases at J, with 15 bases between the two ends. There are 13 residues in the CDR3. CDR1 and CDR2 from the germline V gene are GTSNPN and SVGIG (reference sequence). CDR3 protein: CAWSLGGSRGYTF. The CDR3 DNA reads TGTGCCTGGAGCCTGGGGGGGAGTCGTGGCTACACCTTC. Together with reference TRBV30 and TRBJ1-2, the CDR3 gives the full variable domain: SQTIHQWPATLVQPVGSPLSLECTVEGTSNPNLYWYRQAAGRGLQLLFYSVGIGQISSEVPQNLSASRPQDRQFILSSKKLLLSDSGFYLCAWSLGGSRGYTFGSGTRLTVV.

This rearrangement joins TRBV3-1 (or the pseudogene TRBV3-2) to TRBJ2-2; 11 positions agree with TRBD2. The length of the CDR3 is 18 residues. J gave up 3 bases and V 4 bases, and 10 bases lay outside the gene matches. The germline CDR1 and CDR2 sequences are LGHDT and YNNKEL (reference sequence). For the CDR3, the DNA is TGTGCCAGCAGCCCCCCTATAGCGGGGGGGGGTTACACCGGGGAGCTGTTTTTT. As protein: CASSPPIAGGGYTGELFF.

This rearrangement joins TRBV4-1 to TRBJ1-3; D gene uncertain. V was trimmed by 5 bases and J by 0 bases, leaving 14 bases between them. CDR3 length: 16 amino acids. Germline CDR1 MGHRA, CDR2 YSYEKL. CDR3 coding DNA: TGCGCCAGCAGCGATCCTGGAGCGAGCTCTGGAAACACCATATATTTT. This translates into CASSDPGASSGNTIYF.

There are a few counts of this clone. This chain uses TRBV25-1 with TRBJ1-4, with 8 bases fitting TRBD1. The CDR3 contains 15 residues. With V trimmed by 1 base and J by 8 bases, 6 bases remained unmatched. From germline, CDR1 is MGHDK and CDR2 SYGVNS. CDR3 DNA sequence: TGTGCCAGCAGTGAATCGGGGACAGGTGGCGAAAAACTGTTTTTT. As protein: CASSESGTGGEKLFF. Filled out from reference TRBV25-1 and TRBJ1-4, the complete variable domain reads EADIYQTPRYLVIGTGKKITLECSQTMGHDKMYWYQQDPGMELHLIHYSYGVNSTEKGDLSSESTVSRIRTEHFPLTLESARPSHTSQYLCASSESGTGGEKLFFGSGTQLSVL.

The V and J genes are TRBV28 and TRBJ1-3; 8 bases align to TRBD1. There are 15 residues in the CDR3. Germline V gene sequence: CDR1 MDHEN, CDR2 SYDVKM. The J segment lost 0 bases and the V segment lost 7 bases, leaving 5 bases of the junction unmatched. The CDR3 region has the DNA TGTGCCAGCACAGCAGGGGGCCTCTCTGGAAACACCATATATTTT. Its translation: CASTAGGLSGNTIYF.

J is TRBJ1-5 and V is TRBV19, with 7 bases aligning to TRBD1. The CDR3 contains 15 residues. Germline V gives CDR1 LNHDA, CDR2 SQIVND (reference sequence). The junction had 8 bases not matched to a gene; V was cut back by 7 bases and J by 2 bases. The CDR3 sequence is CASTPYTGGNQPQHF. The CDR3 coding sequence is TGTGCCAGTACCCCTTATACAGGGGGCAATCAGCCCCAGCATTTT.

This clone was seen just once. V and J are TRBV9 and TRBJ1-2; D is uncertain. V lost 3 bases, J lost 8 bases, and 11 bases lay in between. The CDR3 is 12 residues long. In germline, CDR1 is SGDLS, CDR2 YYNGEE. Written as DNA, the CDR3 is TGTGCCAGCAGCGATTTTCTGAGCGGCTACACCTTC. Translation gives CASSDFLSGYTF.

The V call is TRBV30, the J call TRBJ1-6, with D possibly being TRBD1 (6 bases). Between the trimmed V and J ends, which lost 3 bases and 13 bases, there was a span of 19 bases. Per the germline V gene, CDR1 is GTSNPN and CDR2 is SVGIG (reference sequence). The CDR3 totals 14 residues. CDR3 in amino acids: CAWSAGTPPEPLHF. For the CDR3, the DNA is TGTGCCTGGAGCGCTGGGACACCACCCGAGCCCCTCCACTTT.

The rearrangement joins TRBV9 to TRBJ2-7, with D possibly matching TRBD1 (6 bases). From germline, CDR1 is SGDLS and CDR2 YYNGEE. Trimming shortened V by 2 bases and J by 3 bases, and 12 bases separated the two germline ends. This CDR3 is 14 amino acids long. This CDR3 reads CASSVEGRGYEQYF. For the CDR3, the DNA is TGTGCCAGCAGCGTTGAGGGCAGGGGCTACGAGCAGTACTTC.

The rearrangement links TRBV4-2 to TRBJ2-2, with 7 bases identical to TRBD2. J was trimmed by 6 bases and V by 8 bases; bases with no gene match: 12. CDR1 and CDR2 from the germline V gene are LGHNA and YNFKEQ. This CDR3 has 15 amino acids. The CDR3 nucleotides read TGTGCCAGCCAAACTGGACTAGGCGGTCCCGGGGAGCTGTTTTTT. It is translated as CASQTGLGGPGELFF.

The rearrangement links TRBV9 to TRBJ2-3; 10 bases align to TRBD2. The CDR3 length is 16 residues. Germline CDR1 and CDR2: SGDLS and YYNGEE. The V and J ends lost 4 bases and 3 bases, in that order; junction bases with no gene match: 8. The CDR3 DNA is TGTGCCAGCAGCACACGACCTAGCGGGGGAACAGATACGCAGTATTTT. Translation: CASSTRPSGGTDTQYF.

V and J are TRBV3-1 (or the pseudogene TRBV3-2) and TRBJ1-2; weak D call: TRBD1 (5 bases). Trimming pared 4 bases from V and 6 bases from J, leaving 18 bases between. The CDR3 is made up of 15 amino acids. Germline V gene data show CDR1 as LGHDT and CDR2 as YNNKEL (reference sequence). CDR3 protein: CASSLNAVTDDGYTF. CDR3 sequence (DNA): TGTGCCAGCAGCCTTAACGCCGTGACAGATGATGGCTACACCTTC.

This clone was detected only a few times. The genes are TRBV27 and TRBJ1-4; 8 nucleotides line up with TRBD1. Germline V gene sequence: CDR1 MNHEY, CDR2 SMNVEV (reference sequence). The CDR3 loop spans 12 amino acids. Trimming removed 5 bases from V and 8 bases from J; junction bases left unmatched: 1. The CDR3 DNA sequence: TGTGCCAGCAGTAGGACAGGGGAAAAACTGTTTTTT. It encodes CASSRTGEKLFF.

This clone was observed once. This chain uses TRBV5-5 with TRBJ1-4, with D possibly being TRBD1 (5 bases). Trimming cost V 0 bases and J 7 bases, with 13 bases left between them. Looked up from germline, CDR1 is SGHKS and CDR2 is YYEKEE (reference sequence). The CDR3 totals 15 residues. CDR3 loop: CASSLAVGAGEKLFF. CDR3 in DNA: TGTGCCAGCAGCTTGGCAGTAGGGGCCGGTGAAAAACTGTTTTTT. The full variable domain, with the rest looked up from reference TRBV5-5 and TRBJ1-4, is DAGVTQSPTHLIKTRGQQVTLRCSPISGHKSVSWYQQVLGQGPQFIFQYYEKEERGRGNFPDRFSARQFPNYSSELNVNALLLGDSALYLCASSLAVGAGEKLFFGSGTQLSVL.